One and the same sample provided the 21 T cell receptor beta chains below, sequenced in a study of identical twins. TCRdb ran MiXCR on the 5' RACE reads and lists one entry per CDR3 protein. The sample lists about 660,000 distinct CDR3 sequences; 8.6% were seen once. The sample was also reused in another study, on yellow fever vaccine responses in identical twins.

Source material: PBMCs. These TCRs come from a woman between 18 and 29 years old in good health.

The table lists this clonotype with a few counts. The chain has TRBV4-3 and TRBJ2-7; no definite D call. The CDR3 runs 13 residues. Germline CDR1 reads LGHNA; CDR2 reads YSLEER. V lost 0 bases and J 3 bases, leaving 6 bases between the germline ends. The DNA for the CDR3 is TGCGCCAGCAGCCAAGAAAAATTCTACGAGCAGTACTTC. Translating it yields CASSQEKFYEQYF.

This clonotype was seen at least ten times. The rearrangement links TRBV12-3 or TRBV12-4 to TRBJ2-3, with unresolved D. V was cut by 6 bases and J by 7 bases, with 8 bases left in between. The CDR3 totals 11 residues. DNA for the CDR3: TGTGCCAGCAGCCCCGGAAATACGCAGTATTTT. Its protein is CASSPGNTQYF.

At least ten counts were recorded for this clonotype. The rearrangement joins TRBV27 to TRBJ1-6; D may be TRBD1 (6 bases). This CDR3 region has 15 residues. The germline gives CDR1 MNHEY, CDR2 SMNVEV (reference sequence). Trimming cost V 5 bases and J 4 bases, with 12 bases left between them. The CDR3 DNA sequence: TGTGCCAGCAGTCCGAATACAGGGTATAATTCACCCCTCCACTTT. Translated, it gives CASSPNTGYNSPLHF.

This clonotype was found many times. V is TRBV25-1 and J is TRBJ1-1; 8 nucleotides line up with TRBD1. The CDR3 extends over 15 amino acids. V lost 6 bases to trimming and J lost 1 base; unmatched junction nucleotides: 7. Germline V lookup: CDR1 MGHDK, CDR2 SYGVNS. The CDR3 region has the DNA TGTGCCAGCAGCCCTCACGGACAGGGGAACACTGAAGCTTTCTTT. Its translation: CASSPHGQGNTEAFF.

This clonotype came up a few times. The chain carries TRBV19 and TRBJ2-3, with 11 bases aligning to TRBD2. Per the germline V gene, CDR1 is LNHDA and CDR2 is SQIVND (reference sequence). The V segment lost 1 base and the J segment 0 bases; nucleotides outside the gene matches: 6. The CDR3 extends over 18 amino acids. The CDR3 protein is CASSIGLAGPPSTDTQYF. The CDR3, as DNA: TGTGCCAGTAGTATAGGACTAGCGGGGCCCCCTAGCACAGATACGCAGTATTTT.

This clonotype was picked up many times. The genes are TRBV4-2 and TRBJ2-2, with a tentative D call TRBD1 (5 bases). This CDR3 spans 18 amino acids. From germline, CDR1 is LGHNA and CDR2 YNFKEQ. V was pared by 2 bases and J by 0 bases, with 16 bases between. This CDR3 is CASSQNTDSSANTGELFF. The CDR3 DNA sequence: TGTGCCAGCAGCCAAAATACCGACAGCTCCGCGAACACCGGGGAGCTGTTTTTT.

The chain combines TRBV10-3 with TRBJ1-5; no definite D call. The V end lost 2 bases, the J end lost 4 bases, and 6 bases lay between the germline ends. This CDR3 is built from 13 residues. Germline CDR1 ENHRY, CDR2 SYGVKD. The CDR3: CAISEGLNQPQHF. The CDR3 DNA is TGTGCCATCAGTGAGGGACTTAATCAGCCCCAGCATTTT.

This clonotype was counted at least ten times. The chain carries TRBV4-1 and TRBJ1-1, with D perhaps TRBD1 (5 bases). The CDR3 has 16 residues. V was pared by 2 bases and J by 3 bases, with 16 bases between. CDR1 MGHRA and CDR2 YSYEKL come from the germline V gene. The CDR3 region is CASSQPTGPDYTEAFF. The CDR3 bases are TGCGCCAGCAGCCAACCAACGGGACCGGACTACACTGAAGCTTTCTTT.

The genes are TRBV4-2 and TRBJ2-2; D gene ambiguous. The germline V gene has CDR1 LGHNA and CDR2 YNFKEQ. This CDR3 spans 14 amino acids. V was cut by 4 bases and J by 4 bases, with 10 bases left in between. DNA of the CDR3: TGTGCCAGCAGCCTGACCTATGGCACCGGGGAGCTGTTTTTT. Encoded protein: CASSLTYGTGELFF.

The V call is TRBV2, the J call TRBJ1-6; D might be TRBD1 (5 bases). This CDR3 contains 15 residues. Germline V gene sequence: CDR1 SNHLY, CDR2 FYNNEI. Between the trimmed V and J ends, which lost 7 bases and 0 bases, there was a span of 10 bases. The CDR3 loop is CASTEGSSYNSPLHF. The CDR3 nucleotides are TGTGCCAGCACCGAGGGGAGCTCCTATAATTCACCCCTCCACTTT.

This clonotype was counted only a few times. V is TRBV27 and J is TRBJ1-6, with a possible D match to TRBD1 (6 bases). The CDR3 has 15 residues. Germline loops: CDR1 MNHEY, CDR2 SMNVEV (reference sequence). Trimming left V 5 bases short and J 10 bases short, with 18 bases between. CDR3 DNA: TGTGCCAGCAGTAGACGGTGGGGGGCGGAATCACCCCTCCACTTT. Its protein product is CASSRRWGAESPLHF.

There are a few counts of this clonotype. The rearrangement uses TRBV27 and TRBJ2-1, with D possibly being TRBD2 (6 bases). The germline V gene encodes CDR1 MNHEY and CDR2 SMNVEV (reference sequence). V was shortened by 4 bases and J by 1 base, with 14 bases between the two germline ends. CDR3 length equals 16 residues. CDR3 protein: CASSSRSSVSYNEQFF. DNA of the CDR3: TGTGCCAGCAGTTCCCGGTCTAGCGTTTCCTACAATGAGCAGTTCTTC.

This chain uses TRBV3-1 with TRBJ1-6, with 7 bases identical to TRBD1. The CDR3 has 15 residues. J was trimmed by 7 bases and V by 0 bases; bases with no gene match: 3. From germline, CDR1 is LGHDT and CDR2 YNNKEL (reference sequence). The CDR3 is CASSQDLRGNSPLHF. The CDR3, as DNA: TGTGCCAGCAGCCAAGATCTCAGGGGGAATTCACCCCTCCACTTT.

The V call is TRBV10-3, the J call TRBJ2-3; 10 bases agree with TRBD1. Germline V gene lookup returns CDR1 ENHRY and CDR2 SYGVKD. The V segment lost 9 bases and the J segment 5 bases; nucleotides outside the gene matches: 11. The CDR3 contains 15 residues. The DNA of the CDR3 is TGTGCCATAGTCTCCGGGACAGGGGATGGAGATACGCAGTATTTT. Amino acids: CAIVSGTGDGDTQYF.

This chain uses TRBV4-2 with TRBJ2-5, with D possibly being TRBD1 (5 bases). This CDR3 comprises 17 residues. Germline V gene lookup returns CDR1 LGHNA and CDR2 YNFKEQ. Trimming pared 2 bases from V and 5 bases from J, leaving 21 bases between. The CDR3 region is CASSQKLQGSLAETQYF. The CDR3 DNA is TGTGCCAGCAGCCAAAAACTGCAGGGCTCTCTTGCCGAGACCCAGTACTTC.

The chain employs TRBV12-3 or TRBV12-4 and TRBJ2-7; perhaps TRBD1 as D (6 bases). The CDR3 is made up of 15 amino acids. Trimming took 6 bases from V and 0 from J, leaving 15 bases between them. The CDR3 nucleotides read TGTGCCAGCAGCCTAGGGACACCGGTCTCCTACGAGCAGTACTTC. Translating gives CASSLGTPVSYEQYF.

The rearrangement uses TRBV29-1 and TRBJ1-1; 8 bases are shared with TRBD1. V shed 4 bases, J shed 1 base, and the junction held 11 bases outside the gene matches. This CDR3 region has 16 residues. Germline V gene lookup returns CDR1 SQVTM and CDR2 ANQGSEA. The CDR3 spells CSVALDRVQKNTEAFF. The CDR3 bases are TGCAGCGTTGCCCTGGACAGGGTTCAGAAGAACACTGAAGCTTTCTTT.

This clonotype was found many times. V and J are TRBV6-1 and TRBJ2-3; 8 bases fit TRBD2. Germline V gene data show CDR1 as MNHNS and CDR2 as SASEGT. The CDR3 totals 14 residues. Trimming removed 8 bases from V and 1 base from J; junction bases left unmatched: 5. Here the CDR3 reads CASLRRGGTDTQYF. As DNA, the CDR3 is TGTGCCAGCTTACGGCGGGGGGGCACAGATACGCAGTATTTT.

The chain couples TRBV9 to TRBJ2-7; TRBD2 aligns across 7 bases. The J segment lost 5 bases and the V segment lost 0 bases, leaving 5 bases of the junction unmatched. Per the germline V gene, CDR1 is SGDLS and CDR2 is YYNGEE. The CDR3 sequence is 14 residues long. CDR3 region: CASSVAGGGDEQYF. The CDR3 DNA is TGTGCCAGCAGCGTAGCTGGGGGGGGTGACGAGCAGTACTTC.

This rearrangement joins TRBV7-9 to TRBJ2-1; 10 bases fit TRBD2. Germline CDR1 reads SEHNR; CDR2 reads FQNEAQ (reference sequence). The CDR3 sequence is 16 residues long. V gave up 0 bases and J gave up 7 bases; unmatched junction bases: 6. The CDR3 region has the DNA TGTGCCAGCAGCTTAGCCAGCGGGAGGGTTAGTAATGAGCAGTTCTTC. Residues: CASSLASGRVSNEQFF.

CDR3 sequence: CSAHRSTGGVGTQYF. CDR3 sequence (DNA): TGCAGTGCTCATCGTTCGACAGGGGGAGTTGGGACCCAGTACTTC. This sequence joins TRBV20-1 and TRBJ2-5, with 9 bases that match TRBD1. The CDR3 sequence is 15 residues long. The germline V gene has CDR1 DFQATT and CDR2 SNEGSKA (reference sequence). Losses at the gene ends were 5 bases for V and 7 bases for J; bases not matched to a gene: 14.